One sample yielded the 15 T cell receptor beta chains listed below, sequenced in a study of T cell repertoires in aging, cancer and after chemotherapy. A mixed TRB-A/B primer pool amplified rearranged TRB by multiplex touch-down PCR. One entry per CDR3 protein, called by TCRdb with MiXCR from the multiplex PCR reads. The sample holds approximately 4,900 distinct CDR3 sequences, roughly 51% seen once. TCR beta rearrangements were amplified from peripheral blood genomic DNA. Sequences were obtained from blood. The receptors were gathered from a human donor in good health.

The V and J genes are TRBV6-1 and TRBJ2-5; perhaps D is TRBD1 or TRBD2 (5 bases each). The germline V gene encodes CDR1 MNHNS and CDR2 SASEGT. The V end was cut by 4 bases, the J end by 5 bases, with 11 bases between. This CDR3 contains 13 residues. The CDR3 DNA reads TGTGCCAGCAGTGGAGCCGGGACGGAGACCCAGTACTTC. Translating gives CASSGAGTETQYF.

The chain combines TRBV19 with TRBJ1-6, with TRBD1 matching over 10 bases. With 7 bases clipped from V and 7 bases from J, the junction kept 7 bases outside the gene matches. The length of the CDR3 is 15 residues. Germline values: CDR1 LNHDA, CDR2 SQIVND (reference sequence). CDR3: CASKGPGQGNSPLHF. The DNA of the CDR3 is TGTGCCAGTAAGGGTCCGGGACAGGGGAATTCACCCCTCCACTTT.

Relative to its sample, this clonotype is large. This chain links TRBV7-6 with TRBJ2-3, with TRBD2 as a possible D gene (5 bases). The CDR3 is 16 residues long. Deletions cut 0 bases from V and 0 bases from J, with 10 bases between. Germline values: CDR1 SGHVS, CDR2 FNYEAQ. The chain's CDR3 is CASSLASASSTDTQYF. The DNA of the CDR3 is TGTGCCAGCAGCTTAGCTAGCGCCTCTAGCACAGATACGCAGTATTTT.

This clonotype was detected a few times. This chain connects TRBV13 to TRBJ2-3, with 11 bases identical to TRBD1. CDR1 and CDR2 from the germline V gene are PRHDT and FYEKMQ (reference sequence). J was trimmed by 3 bases and V by 5 bases; bases with no gene match: 10. The CDR3 length is 17 residues. In DNA form, the CDR3 reads TGTGCCAGCAGCCCAGGATGGGGACAGGGGGTAACAGATACGCAGTATTTT. Encoded protein: CASSPGWGQGVTDTQYF.

CDR3 coding DNA: TGCGCCAGCGGGTATGGGACAGGGGGCTACGAGCAGTACTTC. Its protein is CASGYGTGGYEQYF. The gene calls are TRBV5-1 and TRBJ2-7; the match to TRBD1 covers 11 bases. Germline CDR1 reads SGHRS; CDR2 reads YFSETQ. This CDR3 comprises 14 residues. V was clipped by 7 bases and J by 3 bases; unmatched bases: 6.

The J gene is TRBJ2-7, the V gene TRBV18; weak D call: TRBD1 (5 bases). There are 14 residues in the CDR3. The germline V gene has CDR1 KGHSH and CDR2 LQKENI. Trimming cost V 3 bases and J 1 base, with 10 bases left between them. The CDR3 sequence: CASSPLTDSYEQYF. Written as DNA, the CDR3 is TGTGCCAGCTCACCGTTGACAGATTCCTACGAGCAGTACTTC.

The rearrangement links TRBV13 to TRBJ2-2, with 9 positions matching TRBD2. The CDR3 has 16 residues. Germline CDR1 PRHDT, CDR2 FYEKMQ (reference sequence). J lost 6 bases, V lost 5 bases, and 10 bases had no gene match. The CDR3 nucleotides read TGTGCCAGCAGCGAATATAGCGGGAGAGGGGCCGGGGAGCTGTTTTTT. Amino acid sequence: CASSEYSGRGAGELFF.

The genes are TRBV14 and TRBJ2-5; unclear D gene. Trimming pared 4 bases from V and 5 bases from J, leaving 14 bases between. The CDR3 length is 14 residues. Germline lookup yields CDR1 SGHDN and CDR2 FVKESK. The CDR3 here is CASSPRRFAETQYF. CDR3 coding DNA: TGTGCCAGCAGCCCCAGACGGTTTGCGGAGACCCAGTACTTC.

The table lists this clonotype with a few counts. This chain links TRBV6-1 with TRBJ2-1; D is possibly TRBD1 or TRBD2 (5 bases each). CDR3 size: 15 residues. Germline lookup yields CDR1 MNHNS and CDR2 SASEGT. V dropped 5 bases and J dropped 9 bases, with 20 bases sitting between them. The CDR3 region has the DNA TGTGCCAGCAGTATAACGGGACGGCAGGGCGGTGAGCAGTTCTTC. It codes for CASSITGRQGGEQFF.

The J gene is TRBJ2-2, the V gene TRBV7-9; 15 positions agree with TRBD2. With 3 bases clipped from V and 5 bases from J, the junction kept 1 base outside the gene matches. This CDR3 is built from 16 residues. Germline V gene sequence: CDR1 SEHNR, CDR2 FQNEAQ (reference sequence). The CDR3 sequence is CASSFGTSGRTGELFF. The CDR3 DNA is TGTGCCAGCAGCTTCGGGACTAGCGGGAGGACCGGGGAGCTGTTTTTT. The entire variable domain, with the rest obtained from reference TRBV7-9 and TRBJ2-2, is as follows: DTGVSQNPRHKITKRGQNVTFRCDPISEHNRLYWYRQTLGQGPEFLTYFQNEAQLEKSRLLSDRFSAERPKGSFSTLEIQRTEQGDSAMYLCASSFGTSGRTGELFFGEGSRLTVL.

The chain has TRBV10-1 and TRBJ2-5; D is undetermined. CDR1 is WNHNN, CDR2 SYGVQD, per germline (reference sequence). The CDR3 covers 14 residues. The ends were cut back, 4 bases at V and 2 bases at J, with 11 bases in the middle. The CDR3 DNA is TGCGCCAGCAGTGGAGGCGAAGGGCAAGAGACCCAGTACTTC. This codes for CASSGGEGQETQYF.

The gene calls are TRBV6-5 and TRBJ2-1; the match to TRBD2 covers 12 bases. This CDR3 is 18 amino acids long. Trimming took 8 bases from V and 7 from J; bases not matched to a gene: 18. The V gene's germline CDR1 is MNHEY and CDR2 SVGAGI. The CDR3 region is CASSSRTSGVKVRNEQFF. As DNA, the CDR3 is TGTGCCAGCTCAAGCAGGACTAGCGGGGTTAAGGTGAGGAATGAGCAGTTCTTC.

This clonotype was counted a few times. The chain is built from TRBV30 and TRBJ1-2, with D possibly TRBD1 on 6 matching bases. The CDR3 covers 13 residues. CDR1 is GTSNPN, CDR2 SVGIG, per germline (reference sequence). V gave up 1 base and J gave up 8 bases, with 14 bases separating them. The CDR3 bases are TGTGCCTGGAGTGGCACCTCAGGGGACGGCTACACCTTC. This gives the protein CAWSGTSGDGYTF. The complete variable domain, with remaining parts taken from reference TRBV30 and TRBJ1-2, reads SQTIHQWPATLVQPVGSPLSLECTVEGTSNPNLYWYRQAAGRGLQLLFYSVGIGQISSEVPQNLSASRPQDRQFILSSKKLLLSDSGFYLCAWSGTSGDGYTFGSGTRLTVV.

The V and J genes are TRBV6-5 and TRBJ2-1; D is unresolved. V was pared by 5 bases and J by 0 bases, with 11 bases between. Germline V CDR1 and CDR2: MNHEY, SVGAGI. The CDR3 extends over 15 amino acids. CDR3 coding DNA: TGTGCCAGCAGTGATGCCCCATTCTCCTACAATGAGCAGTTCTTC. Protein: CASSDAPFSYNEQFF.

The chain links TRBV27 to TRBJ2-7; D uncertain. V dropped 0 bases and J dropped 10 bases, with 4 bases sitting between them. CDR3 length: 10 amino acids. Germline assignment: CDR1 MNHEY and CDR2 SMNVEV (reference sequence). Here the CDR3 reads CASSLSPQYF. Here the CDR3 DNA reads TGTGCCAGCAGTTTATCGCCTCAGTACTTC.